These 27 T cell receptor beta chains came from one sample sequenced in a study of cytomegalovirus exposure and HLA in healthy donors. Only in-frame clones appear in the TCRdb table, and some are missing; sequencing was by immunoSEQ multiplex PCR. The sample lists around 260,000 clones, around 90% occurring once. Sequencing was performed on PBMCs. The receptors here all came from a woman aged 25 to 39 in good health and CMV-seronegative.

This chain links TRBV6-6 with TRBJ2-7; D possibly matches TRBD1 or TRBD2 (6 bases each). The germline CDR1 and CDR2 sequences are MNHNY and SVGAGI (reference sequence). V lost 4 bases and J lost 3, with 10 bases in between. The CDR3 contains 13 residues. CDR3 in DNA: TGTGCCAGCAGTTTGGGGGGCGACTACGAGCAGTACTTC. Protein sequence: CASSLGGDYEQYF.

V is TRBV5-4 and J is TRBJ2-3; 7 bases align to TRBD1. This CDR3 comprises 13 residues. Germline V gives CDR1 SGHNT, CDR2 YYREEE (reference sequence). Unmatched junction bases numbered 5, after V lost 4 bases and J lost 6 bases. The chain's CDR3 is CASSPDRRDTQYF. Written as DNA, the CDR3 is TGTGCCAGCAGCCCGGACAGGAGGGATACGCAGTATTTT.

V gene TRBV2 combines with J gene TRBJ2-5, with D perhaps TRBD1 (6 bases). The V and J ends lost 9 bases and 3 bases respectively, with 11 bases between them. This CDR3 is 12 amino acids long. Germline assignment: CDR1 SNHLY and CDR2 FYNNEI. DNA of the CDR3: TGTGCCAGTTGGACAGCCGAAGAGACCCAGTACTTC. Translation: CASWTAEETQYF.

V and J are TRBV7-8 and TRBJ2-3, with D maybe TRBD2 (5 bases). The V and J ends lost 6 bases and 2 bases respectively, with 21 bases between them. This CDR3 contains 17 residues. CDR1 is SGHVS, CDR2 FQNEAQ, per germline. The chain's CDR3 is CASSGSRARLNTDTQYF. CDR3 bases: TGTGCCAGCAGTGGGAGTCGGGCTAGGCTTAACACAGATACGCAGTATTTT.

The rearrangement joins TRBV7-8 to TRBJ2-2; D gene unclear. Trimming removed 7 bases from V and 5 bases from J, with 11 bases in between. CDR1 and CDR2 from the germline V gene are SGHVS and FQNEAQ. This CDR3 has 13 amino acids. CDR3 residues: CASTQTVTGELFF. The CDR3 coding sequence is TGTGCCAGCACCCAGACTGTAACCGGGGAGCTGTTTTTT.

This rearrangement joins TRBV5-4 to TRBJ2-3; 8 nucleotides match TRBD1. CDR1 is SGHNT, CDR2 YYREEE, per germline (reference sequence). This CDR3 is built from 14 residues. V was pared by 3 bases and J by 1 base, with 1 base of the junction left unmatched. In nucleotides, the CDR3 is TGTGCCAGCAGCTACAGGGGGGGCACAGATACGCAGTATTTT. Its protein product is CASSYRGGTDTQYF.

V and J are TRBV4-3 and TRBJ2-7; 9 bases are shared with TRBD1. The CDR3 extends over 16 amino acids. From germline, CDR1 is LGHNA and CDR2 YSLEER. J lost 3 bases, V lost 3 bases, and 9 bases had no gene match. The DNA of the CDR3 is TGCGCCAGCAGCCAGGGGGGGACAGGGTCGGGCTACGAGCAGTACTTC. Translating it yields CASSQGGTGSGYEQYF.

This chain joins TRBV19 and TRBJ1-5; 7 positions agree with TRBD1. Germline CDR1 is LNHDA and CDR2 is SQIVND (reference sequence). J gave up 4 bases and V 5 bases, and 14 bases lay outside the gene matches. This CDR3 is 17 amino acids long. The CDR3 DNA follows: TGTGCCAGTAGTGGACAACAGGGGACGGATTTAAATCAGCCCCAGCATTTT. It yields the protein CASSGQQGTDLNQPQHF.

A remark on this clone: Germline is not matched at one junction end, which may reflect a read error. The CDR3 DNA follows: TGCGCCAGCAGTGAGTCCCCGGGACTAGTTGCCTTC. Translated, it gives CASSESPGLVAF. The J gene is TRBJ2-7, the V gene TRBV10-2; 8 bases line up with TRBD2. The CDR3 has 12 amino acids. CDR1 and CDR2 (germline): WSHSY, SAAADI.

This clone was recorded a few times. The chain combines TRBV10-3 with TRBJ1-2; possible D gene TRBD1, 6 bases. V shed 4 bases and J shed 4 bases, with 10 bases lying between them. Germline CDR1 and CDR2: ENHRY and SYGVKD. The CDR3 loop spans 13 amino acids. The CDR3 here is CAISVDSRYGYTF. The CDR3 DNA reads TGTGCCATCAGTGTGGACAGTCGCTATGGCTACACCTTC.

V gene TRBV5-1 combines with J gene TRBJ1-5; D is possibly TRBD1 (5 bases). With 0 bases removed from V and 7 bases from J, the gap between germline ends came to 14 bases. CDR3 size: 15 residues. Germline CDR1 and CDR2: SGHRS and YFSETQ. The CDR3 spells CASSLDFGAEQPQHF. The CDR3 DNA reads TGCGCCAGCAGCTTGGATTTCGGGGCGGAACAGCCCCAGCATTTT.

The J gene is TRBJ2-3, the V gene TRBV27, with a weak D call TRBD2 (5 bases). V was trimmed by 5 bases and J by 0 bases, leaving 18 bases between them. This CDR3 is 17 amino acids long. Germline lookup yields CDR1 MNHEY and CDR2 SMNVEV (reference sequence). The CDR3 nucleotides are TGTGCCAGCAGTCCCCGAAAGGTGGGAGCGAGCACAGATACGCAGTATTTT. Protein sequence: CASSPRKVGASTDTQYF.

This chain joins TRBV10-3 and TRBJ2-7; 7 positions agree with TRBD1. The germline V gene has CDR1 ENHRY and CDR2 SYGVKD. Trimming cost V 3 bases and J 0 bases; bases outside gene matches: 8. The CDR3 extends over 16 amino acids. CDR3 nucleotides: TGTGCCATCAGTGATCGAGGTCGACAGGGCTCCTACGAGCAGTACTTC. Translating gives CAISDRGRQGSYEQYF.

The CDR3 DNA reads as TGTGCCTGGACTCGGGGGAACACTGAAGCTTTCTTT. It yields the protein CAWTRGNTEAFF. This chain uses TRBV30 with TRBJ1-1; no definite D call. The CDR3 runs 12 residues. V lost 4 bases to trimming and J lost 1 base, with 7 bases between them. Per the germline V gene, CDR1 is GTSNPN and CDR2 is SVGIG (reference sequence).

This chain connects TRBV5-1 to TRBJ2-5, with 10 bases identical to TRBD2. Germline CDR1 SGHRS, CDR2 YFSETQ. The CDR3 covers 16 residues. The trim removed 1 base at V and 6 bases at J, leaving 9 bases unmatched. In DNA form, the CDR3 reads TGCGCCAGCAGCTTGTATAGCGGGAGGTCGGTTAAGACCCAGTACTTC. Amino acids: CASSLYSGRSVKTQYF.

In DNA, the CDR3 is TGTGCCAGCAGTTTAGCTTTCGAGCAGTACTTC. Amino acids: CASSLAFEQYF. The V call is TRBV28, the J call TRBJ2-7, with D unclear. V gave up 2 bases and J gave up 6 bases, with 5 bases separating them. This CDR3 comprises 11 residues. From germline, CDR1 is MDHEN and CDR2 SYDVKM.

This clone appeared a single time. The CDR3: CSVALQGVPYEQYF. DNA for the CDR3: TGCAGCGTTGCTCTCCAGGGAGTTCCATACGAGCAGTACTTC. The rearrangement links TRBV29-1 to TRBJ2-5; D could derive from TRBD1 or TRBD2 (5 bases each). TRBJ2-7 explains the end of the DNA better; the J call may be wrong. Germline CDR1 SQVTM, CDR2 ANQGSEA. The CDR3 runs 14 residues.

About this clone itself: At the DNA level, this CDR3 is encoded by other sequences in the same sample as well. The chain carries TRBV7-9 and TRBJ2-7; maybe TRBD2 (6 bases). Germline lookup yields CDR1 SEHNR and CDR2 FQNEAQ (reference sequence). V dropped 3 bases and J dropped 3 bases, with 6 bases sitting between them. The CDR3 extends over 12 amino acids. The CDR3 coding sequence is TGTGCCAGCAGCTTGACTAGCTACGAGCAGTACTTC. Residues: CASSLTSYEQYF.

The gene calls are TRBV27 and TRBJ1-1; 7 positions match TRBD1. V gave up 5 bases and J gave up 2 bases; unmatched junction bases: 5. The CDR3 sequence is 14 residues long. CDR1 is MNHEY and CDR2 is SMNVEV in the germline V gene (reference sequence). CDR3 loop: CASSDQGGNTEAFF. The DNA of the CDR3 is TGTGCCAGCAGTGATCAGGGGGGCAACACTGAAGCTTTCTTT.

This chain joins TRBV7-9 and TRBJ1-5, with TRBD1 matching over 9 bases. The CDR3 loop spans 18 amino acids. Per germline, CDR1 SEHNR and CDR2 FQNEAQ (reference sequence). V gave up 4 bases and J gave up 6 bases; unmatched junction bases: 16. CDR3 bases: TGTGCCAGCAGCTCAGACGCGGGAACCGACAGGGGGAGTCAGCCCCAGCATTTT. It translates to CASSSDAGTDRGSQPQHF.

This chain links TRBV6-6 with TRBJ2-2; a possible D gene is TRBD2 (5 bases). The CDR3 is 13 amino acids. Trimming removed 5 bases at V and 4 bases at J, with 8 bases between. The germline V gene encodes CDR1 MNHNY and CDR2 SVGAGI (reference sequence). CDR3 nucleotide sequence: TGTGCCAGCAGTCCTAGCAGCACCGGGGAGCTGTTTTTT. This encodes CASSPSSTGELFF.

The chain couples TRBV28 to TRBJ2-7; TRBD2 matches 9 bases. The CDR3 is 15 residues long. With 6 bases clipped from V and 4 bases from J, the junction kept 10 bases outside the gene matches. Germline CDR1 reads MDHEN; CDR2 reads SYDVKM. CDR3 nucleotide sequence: TGTGCCAGCAGCCCCCATAGCGGGAGAGGGTACGAGCAGTACTTC. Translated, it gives CASSPHSGRGYEQYF. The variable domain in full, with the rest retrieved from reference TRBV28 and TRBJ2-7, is DVKVTQSSRYLVKRTGEKVFLECVQDMDHENMFWYRQDPGLGLRLIYFSYDVKMKEKGDIPEGYSVSREKKERFSLILESASTNQTSMYLCASSPHSGRGYEQYFGPGTRLTVT.

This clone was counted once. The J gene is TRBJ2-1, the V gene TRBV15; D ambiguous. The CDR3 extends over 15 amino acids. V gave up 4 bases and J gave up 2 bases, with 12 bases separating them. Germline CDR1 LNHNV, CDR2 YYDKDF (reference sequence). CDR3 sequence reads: CATSKTGTPYNEQFF. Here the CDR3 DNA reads TGTGCCACCAGCAAAACGGGTACCCCCTACAATGAGCAGTTCTTC. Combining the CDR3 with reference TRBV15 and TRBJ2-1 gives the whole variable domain DAMVIQNPRYQVTQFGKPVTLSCSQTLNHNVMYWYQQKSSQAPKLLFHYYDKDFNNEADTPDNFQSRRPNTSFCFLDIRSPGLGDTAMYLCATSKTGTPYNEQFFGPGTRLTVL.

The CDR3 region is CASSSGTGDYEQYF. CDR3 in DNA: TGCGCCAGCAGCTCCGGGACAGGTGACTACGAGCAGTACTTC. The chain recombines TRBV5-1 with TRBJ2-7, with 8 nucleotides matching TRBD1. Trimming took 3 bases from V and 3 from J; bases not matched to a gene: 5. There are 14 residues in the CDR3. Germline CDR1 reads SGHRS; CDR2 reads YFSETQ.

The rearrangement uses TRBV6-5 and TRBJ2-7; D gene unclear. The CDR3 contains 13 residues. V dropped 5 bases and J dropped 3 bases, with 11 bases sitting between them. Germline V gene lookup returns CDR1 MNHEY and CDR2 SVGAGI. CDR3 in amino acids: CASSIEANYEQYF. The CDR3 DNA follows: TGTGCCAGCAGTATCGAGGCAAACTACGAGCAGTACTTC.

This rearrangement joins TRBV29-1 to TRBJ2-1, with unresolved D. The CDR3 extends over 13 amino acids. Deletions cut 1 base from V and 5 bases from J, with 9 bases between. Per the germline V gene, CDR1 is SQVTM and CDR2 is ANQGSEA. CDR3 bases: TGCAGCGTTGAAGCAACAGCGAACAATGAGCAGTTCTTC. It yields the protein CSVEATANNEQFF.

The CDR3 is CASSLVANTQYF. The DNA for the CDR3 is TGTGCCAGCAGTTTAGTCGCAAATACGCAGTATTTT. J is TRBJ2-3 and V is TRBV28; unclear D gene. Per the germline V gene, CDR1 is MDHEN and CDR2 is SYDVKM. The CDR3 length is 12 residues. Trimming took off 2 bases at V and 7 bases at J, with 7 bases between the two ends.